The sequence of this TCR beta chain was determined in a study of regulatory T cells in long-lasting Graves disease. Study-wide results and limits: Possibly, too few samples lowered accuracy. It was peripheral blood alone, not thyroid tissue, that was studied. Persistent Graves' patients had lower TCR diversity than newly diagnosed ones.

The time point is: newly diagnosed GD, antithyroid drugs for less than 3 months. PBMC RNA served as the TCR library source. The junction had 7 bases not matched to a gene; V was cut back by 1 base and J by 4 bases. Germline V gives CDR1 SGHVS, CDR2 FQNEAQ. There are 17 residues in the CDR3. Libraries of TCR beta came from iRepertoire HTBI primers plus Arm-PCR of CDR3 regions. TCRdb itself ran the multiplex PCR reads through MiXCR, one entry per CDR3 protein. The profile shows about 440,000 distinct CDR3 sequences, roughly 17% of them singletons. In this sample, this clonotype turned up many times. What it binds is unknown. The sample was also linked to a second study, of T cells in Graves' hyperthyroidism and ophthalmopathy.

The chain recombines TRBV7-8 with TRBJ2-5, with 12 bases identical to TRBD2. Sequenced material: peripheral blood mononuclear cells (PBMCs), taken at new diagnosis, from a patient treated with antithyroid drugs. The receptor comes from a woman younger than 35 with Graves disease. The CDR3, as DNA: TGTGCCAGCAGCTTAGAGACGACTAGCGGGAGAGGAGAGACCCAGTACTTC. It is translated as CASSLETTSGRGETQYF.